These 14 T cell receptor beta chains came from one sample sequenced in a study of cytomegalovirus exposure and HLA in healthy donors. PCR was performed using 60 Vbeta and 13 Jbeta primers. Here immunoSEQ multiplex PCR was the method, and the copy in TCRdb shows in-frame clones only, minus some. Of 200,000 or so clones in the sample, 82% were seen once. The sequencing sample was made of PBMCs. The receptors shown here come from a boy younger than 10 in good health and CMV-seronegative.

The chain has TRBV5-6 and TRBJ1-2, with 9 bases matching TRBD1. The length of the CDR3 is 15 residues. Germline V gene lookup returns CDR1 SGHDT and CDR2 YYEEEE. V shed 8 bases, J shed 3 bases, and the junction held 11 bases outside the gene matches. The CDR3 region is CASTNSHRGHYGYTF. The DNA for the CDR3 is TGTGCCAGTACCAATTCCCACAGGGGGCACTATGGCTACACCTTC.

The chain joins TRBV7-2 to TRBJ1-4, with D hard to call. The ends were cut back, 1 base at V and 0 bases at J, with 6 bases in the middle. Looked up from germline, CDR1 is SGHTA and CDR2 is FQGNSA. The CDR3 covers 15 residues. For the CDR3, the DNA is TGTGCCAGCAGCTTAGACAGCCCAACTAATGAAAAACTGTTTTTT. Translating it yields CASSLDSPTNEKLFF.

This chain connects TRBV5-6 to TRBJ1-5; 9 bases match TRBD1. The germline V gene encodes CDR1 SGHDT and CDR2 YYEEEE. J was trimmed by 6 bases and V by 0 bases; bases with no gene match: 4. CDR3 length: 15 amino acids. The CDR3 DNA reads TGTGCCAGCAGCTTGGGGGGACAGGGAGGTCAGCCCCAGCATTTT. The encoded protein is CASSLGGQGGQPQHF. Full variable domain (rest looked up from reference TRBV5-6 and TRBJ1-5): DAGVTQSPTHLIKTRGQQVTLRCSPKSGHDTVSWYQQALGQGPQFIFQYYEEEERQRGNFPDRFSGHQFPNYSSELNVNALLLGDSALYLCASSLGGQGGQPQHFGDGTRLSIL.

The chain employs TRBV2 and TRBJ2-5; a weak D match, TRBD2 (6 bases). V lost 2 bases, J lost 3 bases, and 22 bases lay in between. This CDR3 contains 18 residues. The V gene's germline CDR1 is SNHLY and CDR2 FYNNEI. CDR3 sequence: CASSERTHPLAPEETQYF. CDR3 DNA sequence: TGTGCCAGCAGTGAACGGACCCACCCACTAGCCCCCGAAGAGACCCAGTACTTC. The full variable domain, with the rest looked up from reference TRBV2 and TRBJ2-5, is EPEVTQTPSHQVTQMGQEVILRCVPISNHLYFYWYRQILGQKVEFLVSFYNNEISEKSEIFDDQFSVERPDGSNFTLKIRSTKLEDSAMYFCASSERTHPLAPEETQYFGPGTRLLVL.

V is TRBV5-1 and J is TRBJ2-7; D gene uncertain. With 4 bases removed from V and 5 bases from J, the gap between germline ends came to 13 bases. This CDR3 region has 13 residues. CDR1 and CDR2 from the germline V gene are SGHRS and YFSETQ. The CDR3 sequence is CASSPVSKNEQYF. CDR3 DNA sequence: TGCGCCAGCAGCCCCGTATCTAAGAACGAGCAGTACTTC.

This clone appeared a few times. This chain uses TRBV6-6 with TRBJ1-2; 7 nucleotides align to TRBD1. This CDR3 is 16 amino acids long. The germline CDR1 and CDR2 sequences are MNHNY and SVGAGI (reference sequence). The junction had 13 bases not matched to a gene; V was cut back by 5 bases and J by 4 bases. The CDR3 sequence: CASSGAGGTVLYGYTF. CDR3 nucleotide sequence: TGTGCCAGCAGTGGCGCGGGGGGGACAGTTCTCTATGGCTACACCTTC.

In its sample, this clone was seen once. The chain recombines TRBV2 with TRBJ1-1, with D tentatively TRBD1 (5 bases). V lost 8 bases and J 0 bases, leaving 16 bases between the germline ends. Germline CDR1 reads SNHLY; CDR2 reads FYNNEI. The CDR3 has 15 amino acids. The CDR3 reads CASPSSGSVNTEAFF. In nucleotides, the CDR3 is TGTGCCAGCCCATCTTCAGGGTCAGTGAACACTGAAGCTTTCTTT. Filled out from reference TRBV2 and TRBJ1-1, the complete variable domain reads EPEVTQTPSHQVTQMGQEVILRCVPISNHLYFYWYRQILGQKVEFLVSFYNNEISEKSEIFDDQFSVERPDGSNFTLKIRSTKLEDSAMYFCASPSSGSVNTEAFFGQGTRLTVV.

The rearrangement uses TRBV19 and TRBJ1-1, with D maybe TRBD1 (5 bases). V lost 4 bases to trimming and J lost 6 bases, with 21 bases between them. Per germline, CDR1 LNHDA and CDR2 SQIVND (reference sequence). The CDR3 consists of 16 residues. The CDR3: CASSSPSTVPVAEAFF. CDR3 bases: TGTGCCAGTAGTAGCCCCTCGACAGTCCCTGTGGCTGAAGCTTTCTTT.

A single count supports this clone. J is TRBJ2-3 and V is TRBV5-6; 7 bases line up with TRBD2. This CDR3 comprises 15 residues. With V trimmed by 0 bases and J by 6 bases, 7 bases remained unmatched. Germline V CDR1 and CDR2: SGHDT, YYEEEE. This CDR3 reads CASSLAAGRGDTQYF. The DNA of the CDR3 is TGTGCCAGCAGCTTGGCGGCAGGGAGGGGTGATACGCAGTATTTT. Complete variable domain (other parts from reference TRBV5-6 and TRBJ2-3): DAGVTQSPTHLIKTRGQQVTLRCSPKSGHDTVSWYQQALGQGPQFIFQYYEEEERQRGNFPDRFSGHQFPNYSSELNVNALLLGDSALYLCASSLAAGRGDTQYFGPGTRLTVL.

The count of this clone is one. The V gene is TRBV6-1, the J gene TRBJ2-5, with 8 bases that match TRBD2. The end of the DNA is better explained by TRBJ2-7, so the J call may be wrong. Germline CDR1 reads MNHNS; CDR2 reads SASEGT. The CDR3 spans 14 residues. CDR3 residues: CASRPGLVSYEQYF. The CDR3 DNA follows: TGTGCCAGCAGGCCGGGACTAGTCTCTTACGAGCAGTACTTC.

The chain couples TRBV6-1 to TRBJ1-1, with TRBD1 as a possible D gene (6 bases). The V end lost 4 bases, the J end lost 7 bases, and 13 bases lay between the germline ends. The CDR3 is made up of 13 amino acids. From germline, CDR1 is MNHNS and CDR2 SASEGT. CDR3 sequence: CASSGHSQGEAFF. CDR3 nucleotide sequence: TGTGCCAGCAGTGGACACTCACAGGGTGAAGCTTTCTTT.

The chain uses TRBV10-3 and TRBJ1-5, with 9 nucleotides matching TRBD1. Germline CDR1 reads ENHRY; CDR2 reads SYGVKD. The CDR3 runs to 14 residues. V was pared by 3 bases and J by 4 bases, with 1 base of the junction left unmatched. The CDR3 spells CAISDGQGNQPQHF. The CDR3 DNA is TGTGCCATCAGTGACGGACAGGGGAATCAGCCCCAGCATTTT.

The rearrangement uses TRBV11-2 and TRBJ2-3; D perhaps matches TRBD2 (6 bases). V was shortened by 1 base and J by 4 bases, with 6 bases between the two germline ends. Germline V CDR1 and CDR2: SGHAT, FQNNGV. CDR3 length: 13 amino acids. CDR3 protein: CASSLAGADTQYF. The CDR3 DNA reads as TGTGCCAGCAGCTTAGCGGGGGCAGATACGCAGTATTTT.

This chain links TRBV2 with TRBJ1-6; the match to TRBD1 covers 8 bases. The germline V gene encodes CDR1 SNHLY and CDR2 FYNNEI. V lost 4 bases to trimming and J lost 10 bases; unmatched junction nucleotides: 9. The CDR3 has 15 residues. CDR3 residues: CASSVTGVGGSPLHF. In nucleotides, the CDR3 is TGTGCCAGCAGTGTGACAGGGGTTGGTGGGTCACCCCTCCACTTT.